The 4 T cell receptor beta chains presented below share a single source sample, sequenced in a study of identical twins. TCRdb re-analysed the 5' RACE reads in MiXCR, keeping a single row per CDR3 protein. Of about 720,000 distinct CDR3 sequences in the sample, around a sixth were seen once. This same sample was also part of a study on T cells expressing NK-cell markers.

The material sequenced was PBMCs. The source of these receptors is a woman aged 18-30 years in good health.

The rearrangement uses TRBV3-1 and TRBJ2-7; 8 bases fit TRBD1. The germline V gene has CDR1 LGHDT and CDR2 YNNKEL (reference sequence). The CDR3 extends over 16 amino acids. J was trimmed by 4 bases and V by 0 bases; bases with no gene match: 8. The CDR3 DNA reads TGTGCCAGCAGCCAAGATTCGGCAGGGGGCGCGTACGAGCAGTACTTC. Translation gives CASSQDSAGGAYEQYF.

In this sample, this clonotype turned up a few times. The J gene is TRBJ2-2, the V gene TRBV6-1; D tentatively reads TRBD1 or TRBD2 (5 bases each). The V gene's germline CDR1 is MNHNS and CDR2 SASEGT. This CDR3 is 15 amino acids long. V was pared by 6 bases and J by 6 bases, with 17 bases between. The CDR3 region has the DNA TGTGCCAGCAGACGACCTAGAGGGGTCGCCGGGGAGCTGTTTTTT. Translated, it gives CASRRPRGVAGELFF.

This chain links TRBV5-1 with TRBJ2-5; 13 nucleotides agree with TRBD2. V trimming: 2 bases; J trimming: 3 bases; junction bases outside the gene matches: 4. The length of the CDR3 is 16 residues. Germline V gives CDR1 SGHRS, CDR2 YFSETQ. The CDR3 protein is CASSFGTSGVKETQYF. In nucleotides, the CDR3 is TGCGCCAGCAGCTTCGGGACTAGCGGGGTAAAAGAGACCCAGTACTTC. The full variable domain, its missing parts supplied by reference TRBV5-1 and TRBJ2-5, is KAGVTQTPRYLIKTRGQQVTLSCSPISGHRSVSWYQQTPGQGLQFLFEYFSETQRNKGNFPGRFSGRQFSNSRSEMNVSTLELGDSALYLCASSFGTSGVKETQYFGPGTRLLVL.

This clonotype was observed a handful of times. The V call is TRBV4-3, the J call TRBJ2-1, with a tentative D call TRBD2 (5 bases). The CDR3 sequence is 13 residues long. V lost 1 base, J lost 13 bases, and 14 bases lay in between. Germline assignment: CDR1 LGHNA and CDR2 YSLEER. The CDR3 DNA reads TGCGCCAGCAGCCAAGGGAGGCGGGCGAGCCAGTTCTTC. Translation: CASSQGRRASQFF.